The next 30 T cell receptor beta chains were all read from a single sample in a study of Tregs in tolerant kidney transplant recipients. Using immunoSEQ multiplex PCR, the repertoire was profiled, and TCRdb retains in-frame clones only, with some absent. This sample's table has approximately 35,000 clones. The sequenced sample was CD8+ T cells from blood, obtained before the transplant. These receptors were obtained from a human donor who received a combined kidney and bone marrow transplant.

To note about this clone: The read stops 3 residues short of the end of the CDR3; the missing end is completed from the germline J gene. The chain uses TRBV7-8 and TRBJ2-7; maybe TRBD1 (5 bases). Per germline, CDR1 SGHVS and CDR2 FQNEAQ. This CDR3 contains 12 residues. Deletions cut 5 bases from V and 3 bases from J, with 8 bases between. Incomplete CDR3 DNA: TGTGCCAGCAGCCTCAGGGACTACGAG. It yields the protein CASSLRDYE. The CDR3 as a whole reads CASSLRDYEQYF. The whole variable domain, filled in from reference TRBV7-8 and TRBJ2-7, reads GAGVSQSPRYKVAKRGQDVALRCDPISGHVSLFWYQQALGQGPEFLTYFQNEAQLDKSGLPSDRFFAERPEGSVSTLKIQRTQQEDSAVYLCASSLRDYEQYFGPGTRLTVT.

Concerning this clone: The missing CDR3 end, 3 residues past where the read stops, is filled in from the germline J gene. The gene calls are TRBV11-2 and TRBJ2-7, with 7 bases lining up with TRBD2. CDR1 SGHAT and CDR2 FQNNGV come from the germline V gene. CDR3 length: 13 residues. Trimming removed 9 bases from V and 0 bases from J; junction bases left unmatched: 5. CDR3 bases read: TGTGCCAGTGTAGCGGGCCCCTCCTACGAG. This gives the protein CASVAGPSYE. The CDR3 as a whole reads CASVAGPSYEQYF.

Concerning this clone itself: The observed sequence ends 3 residues before the CDR3 terminus, with the missing tail filled in from the germline J gene. V and J are TRBV13 and TRBJ2-7; 10 bases match TRBD2. Per germline, CDR1 PRHDT and CDR2 FYEKMQ (reference sequence). J lost 0 bases, V lost 3 bases, and 2 bases had no gene match. The CDR3 sequence is 15 residues long. The covered CDR3 bases are TGTGCCAGCAGCTTTAGCGGGGGGTTCTCCTACGAG. This encodes CASSFSGGFSYE. The entire CDR3 sequence reads CASSFSGGFSYEQYF.

With respect to this clone: The read gets to within 3 residues of the CDR3 end, and the germline J gene fills in the rest. The chain couples TRBV5-1 to TRBJ2-1; 14 nucleotides line up with TRBD2. This CDR3 is built from 15 residues. Germline CDR1 is SGHRS and CDR2 is YFSETQ. With V trimmed by 4 bases and J by 7 bases, 4 bases remained unmatched. The CDR3 reads CASSGLAGGLNEQFF. Incomplete CDR3 DNA: TGCGCCAGCAGCGGACTAGCGGGAGGTTTGAATGAG. The variable domain in full, completed from reference TRBV5-1 and TRBJ2-1, reads KAGVTQTPRYLIKTRGQQVTLSCSPISGHRSVSWYQQTPGQGLQFLFEYFSETQRNKGNFPGRFSGRQFSNSRSEMNVSTLELGDSALYLCASSGLAGGLNEQFFGPGTRLTVL.

Comment on this clone: The missing CDR3 end, 3 residues past where the read stops, is filled in from the germline J gene. This chain links TRBV6-2 or TRBV6-3 with TRBJ2-1, with TRBD2 matching 11 bases. Germline V gene data show CDR1 as MNHEY and CDR2 as SVGEGT. The CDR3 is 15 residues long. V lost 5 bases to trimming and J lost 1 base; unmatched junction nucleotides: 1. The CDR3 reads CASSVAGGSYNEQFF. The CDR3 bases that were read are TGTGCCAGCAGTGTAGCGGGGGGGTCCTACAATGAG.

For this clone: An end of the junction differs from the germline gene, which may be a read error. The read ends 3 residues early relative to the CDR3; the germline J gene fills the gap. The chain combines TRBV4-2 with TRBJ1-1; TRBD1 is a possible D gene (5 bases). This CDR3 comprises 15 residues. The germline V gene has CDR1 LGHNA and CDR2 YNFKEQ. The CDR3: CASSQDFGGNTEAFF. The DNA read from the CDR3 is TGCGCCAGCAGCCAAGATTTCGGGGGGAACACTGAA.

In the case of this clone: The sequence runs out 3 residues before the end of the CDR3; the remainder is reconstructed from the germline J gene. The gene calls are TRBV7-2 and TRBJ1-4; D gene uncertain. This CDR3 comprises 16 residues. Per germline, CDR1 SGHTA and CDR2 FQGNSA. The V and J ends lost 0 bases and 8 bases respectively, with 16 bases between them. The sequenced CDR3 bases are TGTGCCAGCAGCTTAGCAGGTAGGTCAGCGAAGGAAAAA. It specifies CASSLAGRSAKEK. The complete CDR3 reads CASSLAGRSAKEKLFF.

Concerning this clone: The read gets to within 3 residues of the CDR3 end, and the germline J gene fills in the rest. The chain joins TRBV6-1 to TRBJ1-1, with TRBD1 as a possible D gene (6 bases). The V gene lost 3 bases and the J gene lost 6 bases, with 11 bases spanning the gap. The germline CDR1 and CDR2 sequences are MNHNS and SASEGT. The CDR3 length is 13 residues. This chain's CDR3 is CASSEFEGAEAFF. CDR3 DNA, as far as it was read: TGTGCCAGCAGTGAGTTCGAGGGGGCTGAA.

With regard to this clone: The missing CDR3 end, 3 residues past where the read stops, is filled in from the germline J gene. This chain uses TRBV11-2 with TRBJ1-5; no reliable D call. V lost 0 bases to trimming and J lost 3 bases, with 9 bases between them. The CDR3 totals 15 residues. Looked up from germline, CDR1 is SGHAT and CDR2 is FQNNGV. CDR3 loop: CASSLDRFDNQPQHF. The CDR3 bases that were read are TGTGCCAGCAGCTTAGATCGGTTCGACAATCAGCCC.

Incomplete CDR3 DNA: TGCAGTGCTAGAGACCTAGGGACAGGCCTTAGCACAGATACG. This codes for CSARDLGTGLSTDT. In full, the CDR3 reads CSARDLGTGLSTDTQYF. The V call is TRBV20-1, the J call TRBJ2-3; TRBD1 matches 8 bases. The read terminates 3 residues ahead of where the CDR3 ends, so the germline J gene completes it. J lost 0 bases, V lost 0 bases, and 8 bases had no gene match. Germline CDR1 reads DFQATT; CDR2 reads SNEGSKA (reference sequence). The CDR3 consists of 17 residues.

The CDR3 DNA, read in part, is TGTGCCAGTAGCCCCGTTAGGGACAGCGCCTACGAG. Protein sequence: CASSPVRDSAYE. The full-length CDR3 reads as CASSPVRDSAYEQYF. The chain links TRBV19 to TRBJ2-7, with 7 bases lining up with TRBD1. The read ends 3 residues early relative to the CDR3; the germline J gene fills the gap. The length of the CDR3 is 15 residues. The trim removed 6 bases at V and 2 bases at J, leaving 10 bases unmatched. Germline loops: CDR1 LNHDA, CDR2 SQIVND (reference sequence).

Regarding this clone: Read data end 3 residues before the CDR3 end; the end is taken from the germline J gene. This chain uses TRBV7-8 with TRBJ2-7; D perhaps matches TRBD2 (6 bases). This CDR3 spans 16 amino acids. Trimming left V 3 bases short and J 3 bases short, with 18 bases between. Germline CDR1 and CDR2: SGHVS and FQNEAQ. The sequenced CDR3 bases are TGTGCCAGCAGCTTCCCCGGGGAGGCAACGGGCTACGAG. Protein product: CASSFPGEATGYE. The entire CDR3 reads CASSFPGEATGYEQYF. The variable domain in full, with the rest retrieved from reference TRBV7-8 and TRBJ2-7, is GAGVSQSPRYKVAKRGQDVALRCDPISGHVSLFWYQQALGQGPEFLTYFQNEAQLDKSGLPSDRFFAERPEGSVSTLKIQRTQQEDSAVYLCASSFPGEATGYEQYFGPGTRLTVT.

Points on this clone: The CDR3 goes on 3 residues after the read ends, and that part is filled in from the germline J gene. The rearrangement joins TRBV18 to TRBJ2-7, with D possibly TRBD1 on 6 matching bases. Germline CDR1 reads KGHSH; CDR2 reads LQKENI. V gave up 3 bases and J gave up 6 bases, with 9 bases separating them. CDR3 length: 12 amino acids. The CDR3 region is CASSPQGTEQYF. The sequenced CDR3 bases are TGTGCCAGCTCACCCCAGGGGACCGAG.

Worth noting for this clone: The observed sequence ends 3 residues before the CDR3 terminus, with the missing tail filled in from the germline J gene. The chain carries TRBV14 and TRBJ2-1; D is perhaps TRBD2 (5 bases). The germline V gene encodes CDR1 SGHDN and CDR2 FVKESK. The CDR3 extends over 14 amino acids. V was pared by 4 bases and J by 2 bases, with 9 bases between. The sequenced CDR3 bases are TGTGCCAGCAGCCTCCGGGGTCCCTACAATGAG. Its protein is CASSLRGPYNE. The CDR3 in its entirety is CASSLRGPYNEQFF. Full variable domain (remainder filled in from reference TRBV14 and TRBJ2-1): EAGVTQFPSHSVIEKGQTVTLRCDPISGHDNLYWYRRVMGKEIKFLLHFVKESKQDESGMPNNRFLAERTGGTYSTLKVQPAELEDSGVYFCASSLRGPYNEQFFGPGTRLTVL.

Points on this clone: The missing CDR3 end, 3 residues past where the read stops, is filled in from the germline J gene. The chain employs TRBV7-9 and TRBJ2-7; D may be TRBD1 (5 bases). The CDR3 length is 15 residues. Germline V gene sequence: CDR1 SEHNR, CDR2 FQNEAQ (reference sequence). V gave up 0 bases and J gave up 0 bases, with 9 bases separating them. The chain's CDR3 is CASSLAGAVSYEQYF. Incomplete CDR3 DNA: TGTGCCAGCAGCTTAGCAGGGGCCGTCTCCTACGAG. Full variable domain (remainder filled in from reference TRBV7-9 and TRBJ2-7): DTGVSQNPRHKITKRGQNVTFRCDPISEHNRLYWYRQTLGQGPEFLTYFQNEAQLEKSRLLSDRFSAERPKGSFSTLEIQRTEQGDSAMYLCASSLAGAVSYEQYFGPGTRLTVT.

Concerning this clone: The sequenced fragment ends 3 residues before the CDR3 boundary, so the rest is inferred from the germline J gene. This chain uses TRBV6-1 with TRBJ2-1; D is unresolved. This CDR3 is built from 15 residues. V was pared by 1 base and J by 0 bases, with 7 bases between. Per the germline V gene, CDR1 is MNHNS and CDR2 is SASEGT. CDR3 sequence: CASSEGPHSYNEQFF. Partial CDR3 DNA: TGTGCCAGCAGTGAAGGGCCCCACTCCTACAATGAG.

Comment on this clone: The CDR3 end is not reached by the read, which stops 3 residues before it; the germline J gene fills it in. V and J are TRBV7-6 and TRBJ1-6; TRBD1 matches at 8 bases. Germline V gene lookup returns CDR1 SGHVS and CDR2 FNYEAQ. The CDR3 is 15 amino acids. V shed 1 base and J 9 bases; nucleotides not matched to a gene: 5. CDR3 DNA, as far as it was read: TGTGCCAGCAGCTTAGTAGGACAGGGTGGTTCACCC. It specifies CASSLVGQGGSP. The entire CDR3 sequence reads CASSLVGQGGSPLHF.

On this clone itself: The CDR3 is cut off 3 residues early in the read; its end comes from the germline J gene. V and J are TRBV11-2 and TRBJ2-1, with D maybe TRBD1 (5 bases). Germline CDR1 SGHAT, CDR2 FQNNGV. The germline V and J ends were trimmed by 2 bases and 3 bases, with 5 bases remaining between them. The CDR3 runs 13 residues. CDR3 sequence reads: CASSLTGYNEQFF. The CDR3 bases that were read are TGTGCCAGCAGCTTAACAGGCTACAATGAG.

About this clone: The read halts 3 residues ahead of the CDR3 end, with the missing end drawn from the germline J gene. The rearrangement links TRBV5-1 to TRBJ1-6; 9 nucleotides line up with TRBD1. V shed 4 bases, J shed 10 bases, and the junction held 6 bases outside the gene matches. The CDR3 runs 14 residues. Germline CDR1 SGHRS, CDR2 YFSETQ. CDR3 DNA (partial): TGCGCCAGCAGCCCCGGACAGGGGCGCTCACCC. It specifies CASSPGQGRSP. The entire CDR3 protein reads CASSPGQGRSPLHF.

A remark on this clone: The sequence runs out 3 residues before the end of the CDR3; the remainder is reconstructed from the germline J gene. V usage is TRBV5-1 and J usage is TRBJ1-1; 8 positions agree with TRBD1. The CDR3 runs 14 residues. V shed 4 bases, J shed 3 bases, and the junction held 5 bases outside the gene matches. Germline V gives CDR1 SGHRS, CDR2 YFSETQ. CDR3 region: CASSQTGADTEAFF. The sequenced part of the CDR3 DNA is TGCGCCAGCAGCCAGACAGGGGCCGACACTGAA.

Concerning this clone itself: The observed sequence ends 3 residues before the CDR3 terminus, with the missing tail filled in from the germline J gene. This sequence joins TRBV19 and TRBJ2-1; TRBD1 matches at 8 bases. V shed 3 bases, J shed 4 bases, and the junction held 2 bases outside the gene matches. Germline V gene sequence: CDR1 LNHDA, CDR2 SQIVND (reference sequence). The CDR3 is made up of 14 amino acids. CDR3 DNA (partial): TGTGCCAGTAGTATGCAGGGGGCGTACAATGAG. Amino acid sequence: CASSMQGAYNE. The complete CDR3 reads CASSMQGAYNEQFF.

Points on this clone: The sequence runs out 3 residues before the end of the CDR3; the remainder is reconstructed from the germline J gene. J is TRBJ2-1 and V is TRBV7-6, with 10 bases aligning to TRBD2. The CDR3 has 15 amino acids. V lost 1 base and J lost 8; bases outside the gene matches: 5. Germline CDR1 is SGHVS and CDR2 is FNYEAQ. CDR3 protein: CASSLVAGGRDEQFF. CDR3 DNA (partial): TGTGCCAGCAGCTTAGTAGCGGGGGGCCGGGATGAG.

As to this clone: The read halts 3 residues ahead of the CDR3 end, with the missing end drawn from the germline J gene. The chain is built from TRBV11-2 and TRBJ2-4; D may be TRBD2 (6 bases). The CDR3 is made up of 14 amino acids. Germline CDR1 SGHAT, CDR2 FQNNGV. The sequenced CDR3 bases are TGTGCCAGCAGCTTAGTGGTCGGGGGAGCGGGT. This codes for CASSLVVGGAG. The CDR3, in full, reads CASSLVVGGAGQYF. Variable domain in full (rest from reference TRBV11-2 and TRBJ2-4): EAGVAQSPRYKIIEKRQSVAFWCNPISGHATLYWYQQILGQGPKLLIQFQNNGVVDDSQLPKDRFSAERLKGVDSTLKIQPAKLEDSAVYLCASSLVVGGAGQYFGAGTRLSVL.

Regarding this clone: The read terminates 3 residues ahead of where the CDR3 ends, so the germline J gene completes it. V is TRBV18 and J is TRBJ2-7, with 12 positions matching TRBD2. Trimming removed 1 base from V and 4 bases from J; junction bases left unmatched: 2. Germline CDR1 reads KGHSH; CDR2 reads LQKENI. The CDR3 runs 15 residues. CDR3 in amino acids: CASSPLTSGRYEQYF. The CDR3 DNA, read in part, is TGTGCCAGCTCACCACTTACTAGCGGGAGGTACGAG.

With respect to this clone: The sequence runs out 3 residues before the end of the CDR3; the remainder is reconstructed from the germline J gene. This sequence joins TRBV19 and TRBJ2-5; 11 nucleotides align to TRBD2. This CDR3 is 16 amino acids long. Germline values: CDR1 LNHDA, CDR2 SQIVND (reference sequence). Trimming cost V 3 bases and J 3 bases; bases outside gene matches: 6. CDR3 amino acids: CASSIPPLAGEETQYF. The CDR3 DNA, read in part, is TGTGCCAGTAGTATCCCTCCACTAGCGGGGGAAGAGACC. The complete variable domain, with remaining parts taken from reference TRBV19 and TRBJ2-5, reads DGGITQSPKYLFRKEGQNVTLSCEQNLNHDAMYWYRQDPGQGLRLIYYSQIVNDFQKGDIAEGYSVSREKKESFPLTVTSAQKNPTAFYLCASSIPPLAGEETQYFGPGTRLLVL.

A note on this clone: The CDR3 end is not reached by the read, which stops 3 residues before it; the germline J gene fills it in. The rearrangement joins TRBV11-2 to TRBJ2-3; D might be TRBD2 (6 bases). The germline CDR1 and CDR2 sequences are SGHAT and FQNNGV. The CDR3 contains 14 residues. Trimming shortened V by 5 bases and J by 1 base, and 10 bases separated the two germline ends. CDR3: CASSIIAGTDTQYF. The part of the CDR3 DNA that was read is TGTGCCAGCAGCATAATAGCGGGCACAGATACG. The entire variable domain, with the rest obtained from reference TRBV11-2 and TRBJ2-3, is as follows: EAGVAQSPRYKIIEKRQSVAFWCNPISGHATLYWYQQILGQGPKLLIQFQNNGVVDDSQLPKDRFSAERLKGVDSTLKIQPAKLEDSAVYLCASSIIAGTDTQYFGPGTRLTVL.

Concerning this clone itself: The read terminates 3 residues before the CDR3 end, so the remaining end is supplied by the germline J gene. The J gene is TRBJ1-1, the V gene TRBV2; 10 nucleotides line up with TRBD1. Germline V lookup: CDR1 SNHLY, CDR2 FYNNEI. V was clipped by 6 bases and J by 4 bases; unmatched bases: 2. The CDR3 totals 13 residues. The sequenced CDR3 bases are TGTGCCAGCAGCGGGACAGGGGCCACTGAA. It translates to CASSGTGATE. The full-length CDR3 reads as CASSGTGATEAFF.

A word on this clone: The sequenced fragment ends 3 residues before the CDR3 boundary, so the rest is inferred from the germline J gene. The same CDR3 can be traced to other DNA sequences in this sample. The chain has TRBV29-1 and TRBJ1-1; the D is unclear. The CDR3 loop spans 11 amino acids. CDR1 is SQVTM, CDR2 ANQGSEA, per germline. V was cut by 4 bases and J by 0 bases, with 3 bases left in between. CDR3 amino acids: CSVAVNTEAFF. CDR3 DNA, as far as it was read: TGCAGCGTTGCTGTGAACACTGAA.

Comment on this clone: The read stops 3 residues short of the end of the CDR3; the missing end is completed from the germline J gene. This sequence joins TRBV11-3 and TRBJ2-2; 7 positions match TRBD2. The CDR3 covers 15 residues. V dropped 5 bases and J dropped 2; count of bases not matched to a gene: 5. CDR1 and CDR2 (germline): SGHNT, YENEEA. Partial CDR3 DNA: TGTGCCAGCAGCCCCGGGACTACCAACACCGGGGAG. This translates into CASSPGTTNTGE. The entire CDR3 sequence reads CASSPGTTNTGELFF.

Details on this clone: The read ends 3 residues early relative to the CDR3; the germline J gene fills the gap. V usage is TRBV13 and J usage is TRBJ1-1; possible D gene TRBD1, 6 bases. V dropped 3 bases and J dropped 0 bases, with 20 bases sitting between them. Looked up from germline, CDR1 is PRHDT and CDR2 is FYEKMQ (reference sequence). The CDR3 has 18 amino acids. The sequenced part of the CDR3 DNA is TGTGCCAGCAGCTTGTCTGGAGGGGGAGTGTTCATGAACACTGAA. Protein product: CASSLSGGGVFMNTE. The whole CDR3 reads CASSLSGGGVFMNTEAFF.